This is a list of T cell receptor beta chains from one sample in a study of identical twins. Each CDR3 protein gets one entry after TCRdb re-called the 5' RACE reads with MiXCR. The profile shows about 660,000 distinct CDR3 sequences, approximately 9% of them singletons. In addition, the sample was reused for a study of yellow fever vaccine responses in identical twins.

The sample was PBMCs. All receptors come from a woman aged 18-29 years in good health. The conserved cysteine and the conserved F or W are not part of the CDR3 here.

j_gene: TRBJ2-7
v_gene: TRBV29-1
CDR3aa: SVMLEGYEQY

j_gene: TRBJ2-1
v_gene: TRBV7-9
CDR3aa: ASSLVGGGGLEQF

j_gene: TRBJ1-1
v_gene: TRBV19
CDR3aa: ASSMTALNTEAF

j_gene: TRBJ2-7
v_gene: TRBV6-2/TRBV6-3
CDR3aa: ASSYSSGRGLYEQY

j_gene: TRBJ2-7
v_gene: TRBV27
CDR3aa: ASSLSGLAGDEQY

j_gene: TRBJ1-5
v_gene: TRBV10-2
CDR3aa: ASRGDRGSNQPQH

j_gene: TRBJ2-7
v_gene: TRBV4-1
CDR3aa: ASSSRDVPYEQY

j_gene: TRBJ1-6
v_gene: TRBV4-2
CDR3aa: ASSQSAGTYNSPLH

j_gene: TRBJ2-5
v_gene: TRBV20-1
CDR3aa: SAHLPGTLSGGTQY

j_gene: TRBJ2-2
v_gene: TRBV25-1
CDR3aa: ASSESPSSSGTVGELF

j_gene: TRBJ2-3
v_gene: TRBV10-3
CDR3aa: AISETSPAHTTQY

j_gene: TRBJ1-4
v_gene: TRBV7-9
CDR3aa: ASSSIGRTDEKLF

j_gene: TRBJ2-7
v_gene: TRBV29-1
CDR3aa: SVERGSDLEQY

j_gene: TRBJ1-6
v_gene: TRBV12-3/TRBV12-4
CDR3aa: ASSHRGQGPH

j_gene: TRBJ1-2
v_gene: TRBV5-6
CDR3aa: ASSLGYGLGYT

j_gene: TRBJ2-3
v_gene: TRBV30
CDR3aa: AWSVLQLKTDTQY

j_gene: TRBJ2-3
v_gene: TRBV11-2
CDR3aa: ASTLGQRDTDTQY

j_gene: TRBJ2-1
v_gene: TRBV6-2/TRBV6-3
CDR3aa: ASSWGGTGGEQF

j_gene: TRBJ1-2
v_gene: TRBV25-1
CDR3aa: ASSRAGYGYT

j_gene: TRBJ2-7
v_gene: TRBV10-3
CDR3aa: AISVTGYEQY

j_gene: TRBJ2-7
v_gene: TRBV6-2/TRBV6-3
CDR3aa: ASKPEARDGPL

j_gene: TRBJ2-5
v_gene: TRBV12-3/TRBV12-4
CDR3aa: ASSIAGVEETQY

j_gene: TRBJ2-1
v_gene: TRBV6-1
CDR3aa: ASSREGVLNEQF

j_gene: TRBJ2-2
v_gene: TRBV6-1
CDR3aa: ASSVLRLNTGELF

j_gene: TRBJ2-7
v_gene: TRBV20-1
CDR3aa: SASSGPLYEQY

j_gene: TRBJ2-5
v_gene: TRBV7-2
CDR3aa: ASSLGFGTTKETQY

j_gene: TRBJ2-7
v_gene: TRBV6-2/TRBV6-3
CDR3aa: ASSYLTGLAAPYEQY

j_gene: TRBJ2-3
v_gene: TRBV5-1
CDR3aa: ASSLAENPGGTDTQY